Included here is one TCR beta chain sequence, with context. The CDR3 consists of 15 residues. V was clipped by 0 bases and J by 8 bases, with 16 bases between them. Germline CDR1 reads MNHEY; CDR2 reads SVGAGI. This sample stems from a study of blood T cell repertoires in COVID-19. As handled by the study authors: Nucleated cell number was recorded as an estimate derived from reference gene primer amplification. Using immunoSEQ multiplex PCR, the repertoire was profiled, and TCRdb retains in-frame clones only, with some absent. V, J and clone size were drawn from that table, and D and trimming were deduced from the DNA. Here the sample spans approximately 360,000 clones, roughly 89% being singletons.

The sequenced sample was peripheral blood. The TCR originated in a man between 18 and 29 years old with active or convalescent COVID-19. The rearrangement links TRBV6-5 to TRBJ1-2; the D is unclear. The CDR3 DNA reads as TGTGCCAGCAGTTACTCCTCCTCCCTCCTCTACGGCTACACCTTC. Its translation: CASSYSSSLLYGYTF.